The sequence of this T cell receptor beta chain was determined in a study of CD8+CD57+ T cells in acquired aplastic anemia. Study-level background: When averaged, DNA from sorted CD4+ and CD8+ cells came to 2.5 to 4 ug. General study findings and limits: Some 28 CD8+ CDR3 sequences occurred in both the patients and the controls. A significant difference in CD8+ Simpson's diversity between patients and controls was not found.

A total of 14 residues make up the CDR3, ends included. Germline CDR1 reads DFQATT; CDR2 reads SNEGSKA (reference sequence). As for this clonotype: Its antigen is currently unknown. The conserved phenylalanine or tryptophan normally closing the CDR3 is absent here, so this likely arose from a read error. The limits of the CDR3 on the DNA are not certain, so only TCRdb's listed CDR3 is given.

CDR3 and TCR beta VDJ profiling relied on a genomic DNA template. TCRdb reprocessed the reads via MiXCR and lists one record per CDR3 protein. The table has roughly 200,000 distinct CDR3 sequences, about three fifths seen once. It was patients with CD8+CD57+ cell expansion by flow cytometry who were chosen for sequencing. The patients, all of them, had severe acquired aplastic anemia. This TCR was sampled from a human donor with aplastic anemia. The specimen was sorted CD4+, CD8+, or CD8+CD57+ T cells (not recorded which) from PBMCs. The chain joins TRBV20-1 to TRBJ2-2. The CDR3 here is CSASRADQHRGAVV.